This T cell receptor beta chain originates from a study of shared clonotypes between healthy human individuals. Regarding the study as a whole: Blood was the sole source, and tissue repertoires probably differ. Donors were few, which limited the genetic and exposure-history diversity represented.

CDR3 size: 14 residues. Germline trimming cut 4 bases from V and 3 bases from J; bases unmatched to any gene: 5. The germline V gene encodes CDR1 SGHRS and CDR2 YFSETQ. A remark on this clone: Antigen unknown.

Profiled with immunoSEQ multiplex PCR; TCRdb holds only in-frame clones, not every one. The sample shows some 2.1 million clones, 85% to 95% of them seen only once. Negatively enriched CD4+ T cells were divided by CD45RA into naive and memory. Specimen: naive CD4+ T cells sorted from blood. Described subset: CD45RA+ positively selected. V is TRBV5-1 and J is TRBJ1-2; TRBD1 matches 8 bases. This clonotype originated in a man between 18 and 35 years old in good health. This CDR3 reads CASSVDRVDYGYTF. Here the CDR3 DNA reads TGCGCCAGCAGCGTGGACAGGGTAGACTATGGCTACACCTTC.